This T cell receptor beta chain was retrieved from a study of blood T cell repertoires in COVID-19. Assay used: immunoSEQ multiplex PCR; TCRdb lists only in-frame clones, some missing. In the table there are roughly 330,000 clones, approximately 88% of which are singletons. Germline V gives CDR1 MGHRA, CDR2 YSYEKL. The CDR3 consists of 16 residues. With V trimmed by 2 bases and J by 1 base, 5 bases remained unmatched. The chain employs TRBV4-1 and TRBJ2-3, with 8 bases that match TRBD2. The sequence was collected from a woman between 50 and 59 years old with active or convalescent COVID-19. The sequenced sample was peripheral blood. The CDR3 reads CASSQQAGDRTDTQYF. CDR3 nucleotide sequence: TGCGCCAGCAGCCAACAAGCGGGGGACCGCACAGATACGCAGTATTTT.